These 16 T cell receptor beta chains were all obtained from the same sample, sequenced in a study of shared clonotypes between healthy human individuals. TCRdb keeps only in-frame clones here, not all; method: immunoSEQ multiplex PCR. Seen here are 1.4 million to 1.5 million clones, roughly 97% observed once, and the top ten hold over 1%. The specimen was naive CD4+ T cells sorted from blood. Documented subset: CD45RA+ positively selected. The receptors were gathered from a man between 25 and 39 years old in good health.

V is TRBV19 and J is TRBJ2-5, with D uncertain. The CDR3 is 15 amino acids. The V end was cut by 3 bases, the J end by 5 bases, with 16 bases between. Germline V lookup: CDR1 LNHDA, CDR2 SQIVND (reference sequence). The CDR3 loop reads CASSIRPAGMETQYF. The CDR3 nucleotides read TGTGCCAGTAGTATTCGGCCTGCTGGGATGGAGACCCAGTACTTC.

The chain is built from TRBV5-1 and TRBJ2-1, with 13 bases fitting TRBD2. The CDR3 consists of 16 residues. Germline-derived CDR1 and CDR2 are SGHRS and YFSETQ. With V trimmed by 1 base and J by 8 bases, 6 bases remained unmatched. CDR3 residues: CASSLKGLAGSYEQFF. In nucleotides, the CDR3 is TGCGCCAGCAGCTTGAAGGGACTAGCGGGATCGTATGAGCAGTTCTTC.

This rearrangement joins TRBV19 to TRBJ2-3; D unclear. The CDR3 has 14 amino acids. V lost 6 bases and J lost 0, with 10 bases in between. In germline, CDR1 is LNHDA, CDR2 SQIVND (reference sequence). DNA of the CDR3: TGTGCCAGTAGGGATTATGCTAGCACAGATACGCAGTATTTT. It yields the protein CASRDYASTDTQYF. Complete variable domain (other parts from reference TRBV19 and TRBJ2-3): DGGITQSPKYLFRKEGQNVTLSCEQNLNHDAMYWYRQDPGQGLRLIYYSQIVNDFQKGDIAEGYSVSREKKESFPLTVTSAQKNPTAFYLCASRDYASTDTQYFGPGTRLTVL.

This chain connects TRBV5-1 to TRBJ2-3; TRBD1 matches 10 bases. J gave up 0 bases and V 2 bases, and 6 bases lay outside the gene matches. The length of the CDR3 is 17 residues. Germline loops: CDR1 SGHRS, CDR2 YFSETQ. CDR3 in DNA: TGCGCCAGCAGCTTTCAGGGACAGGGGCTCAGCACAGATACGCAGTATTTT. Translation: CASSFQGQGLSTDTQYF. Based on the CDR3 plus reference TRBV5-1 and TRBJ2-3, the full variable domain is KAGVTQTPRYLIKTRGQQVTLSCSPISGHRSVSWYQQTPGQGLQFLFEYFSETQRNKGNFPGRFSGRQFSNSRSEMNVSTLELGDSALYLCASSFQGQGLSTDTQYFGPGTRLTVL.

The count of this clone is one. The V and J genes are TRBV7-9 and TRBJ2-1; D might be TRBD1 or TRBD2, each matching 5 bases. This CDR3 spans 17 amino acids. V was cut by 5 bases and J by 5 bases, with 22 bases left in between. Germline CDR1 reads SEHNR; CDR2 reads FQNEAQ (reference sequence). Here the CDR3 reads CASSQDLRDPENNEQFF. Written as DNA, the CDR3 is TGTGCCAGCAGCCAAGACCTCCGGGACCCCGAGAACAATGAGCAGTTCTTC.

The gene calls are TRBV20-1 and TRBJ2-4, with D unresolved. V was cut by 6 bases and J by 4 bases, with 7 bases left in between. This CDR3 contains 11 residues. Looked up from germline, CDR1 is DFQATT and CDR2 is SNEGSKA (reference sequence). The chain's CDR3 is CSALGKNIQYF. The CDR3 DNA sequence: TGCAGTGCCCTAGGTAAAAACATTCAGTACTTC.

The rearrangement links TRBV5-5 to TRBJ2-2; D is ambiguous. The length of the CDR3 is 15 residues. Trimming removed 6 bases from V and 2 bases from J, with 14 bases in between. Germline CDR1 SGHKS, CDR2 YYEKEE (reference sequence). Written as DNA, the CDR3 is TGTGCCAGCATCCGTGAGTGGGGAAACACCGGGGAGCTGTTTTTT. Translation: CASIREWGNTGELFF.

This clone has only a few counts. This chain connects TRBV10-3 to TRBJ2-6; TRBD2 aligns across 13 bases. The V gene end was trimmed by 10 bases and the J gene end by 0 bases; junction bases not matched to a gene: 3. The CDR3 extends over 16 amino acids. The germline gives CDR1 ENHRY, CDR2 SYGVKD. The CDR3 region is CATGTSGDSGANVLTF. In nucleotides, the CDR3 is TGTGCCACAGGGACTAGCGGGGACTCTGGGGCCAACGTCCTGACTTTC.

J is TRBJ1-2 and V is TRBV5-1; TRBD1 might be the D (5 bases). The germline V gene has CDR1 SGHRS and CDR2 YFSETQ. Trimming removed 0 bases at V and 11 bases at J, with 14 bases between. This CDR3 contains 13 residues. CDR3: CASSLGGQEWYTF. The CDR3 DNA reads as TGCGCCAGCAGCTTGGGGGGCCAGGAGTGGTACACCTTC.

This chain links TRBV7-2 with TRBJ2-7, with 9 bases identical to TRBD2. The CDR3 has 15 residues. The J segment lost 7 bases and the V segment lost 6 bases, leaving 13 bases of the junction unmatched. CDR1 and CDR2 (germline): SGHTA, FQGNSA. CDR3 nucleotides: TGTGCCAGCAGATCTGAGCTAGCGGGAAAGAGTGAGCAGTACTTC. As protein: CASRSELAGKSEQYF.

The genes are TRBV7-2 and TRBJ2-5; the match to TRBD2 covers 11 bases. V trimming: 1 base; J trimming: 9 bases; junction bases outside the gene matches: 7. The CDR3 contains 15 residues. Germline V lookup: CDR1 SGHTA, CDR2 FQGNSA. The CDR3 reads CASSLGLAGPLAQYF. The CDR3 DNA reads TGTGCCAGCAGCTTAGGACTAGCGGGGCCGCTGGCCCAGTACTTC.

The chain combines TRBV2 with TRBJ2-1; no firm D call. There are 11 residues in the CDR3. The V end lost 7 bases, the J end lost 7 bases, and 8 bases lay between the germline ends. The germline CDR1 and CDR2 sequences are SNHLY and FYNNEI. CDR3 sequence: CASKRENEQFF. CDR3 coding DNA: TGTGCCAGCAAGCGTGAGAATGAGCAGTTCTTC.

About this clone: Other DNA sequences of this sample code for an identical CDR3. The V and J genes are TRBV5-1 and TRBJ2-7, with 12 bases fitting TRBD2. The CDR3 contains 15 residues. With 4 bases clipped from V and 3 bases from J, the junction kept 5 bases outside the gene matches. CDR1 and CDR2 (germline): SGHRS, YFSETQ. The CDR3 DNA sequence: TGCGCCAGCAGCCAAGGACTAGCGGGGCTCTACGAGCAGTACTTC. Protein: CASSQGLAGLYEQYF.

CDR3 DNA: TGTGCCAGCAGTGAAGACGGAGGGGCCGAAGCTTTCTTT. Protein: CASSEDGGAEAFF. J is TRBJ1-1 and V is TRBV6-1; tentative D call: TRBD1 (5 bases). CDR1 and CDR2 from the germline V gene are MNHNS and SASEGT. This CDR3 has 13 amino acids. The V end was cut by 1 base, the J end by 8 bases, with 11 bases between.

This chain connects TRBV15 to TRBJ1-3; D ambiguous. The CDR3 extends over 17 amino acids. V lost 2 bases to trimming and J lost 4 bases, with 18 bases between them. Germline V gene sequence: CDR1 LNHNV, CDR2 YYDKDF (reference sequence). In DNA, the CDR3 is TGTGCCACCAGCAGATTGATCGGGCGCCACGCGGGAAACACCATATATTTT. It specifies CATSRLIGRHAGNTIYF.

The chain couples TRBV29-1 to TRBJ2-3; D perhaps matches TRBD2 (6 bases). CDR3 length: 13 residues. Deletions cut 3 bases from V and 5 bases from J, with 12 bases between. Germline assignment: CDR1 SQVTM and CDR2 ANQGSEA. For the CDR3, the DNA is TGCAGCGTTGATAATAGCGGTATAGATACGCAGTATTTT. Protein: CSVDNSGIDTQYF.